This T cell receptor beta chain emerged from a study of a mutant IDH1 vaccine in newly diagnosed glioma. Germline loops: CDR1 SGHTA, CDR2 FQGNSA. There are 15 residues in the CDR3. The V and J ends lost 1 base and 6 bases respectively, with 13 bases between them. Method: immunoSEQ multiplex PCR; TCRdb's copy keeps in-frame clones and lacks some. The sample holds just under 95,000 clones; about 80% are singletons and the top ten take 7% to 9%. The time point denotes: baseline, week 1 (first vaccination visit). Specified treatment: pre-vaccination baseline after standard-of-care therapy. The chain recombines TRBV7-2 with TRBJ1-5; D call uncertain. The sequencing used PBMCs, collected from a glioma patient treated with radiotherapy, temozolomide or both. The clonotype comes from a woman aged 45-59 years with glioma. CDR3 nucleotide sequence: TGTGCCAGCAGCTTAGATCGGACCGAAGGTCAGCCCCAGCATTTT. Amino acids: CASSLDRTEGQPQHF. The full variable domain, with the rest looked up from reference TRBV7-2 and TRBJ1-5, is GAGVSQSPSNKVTEKGKDVELRCDPISGHTALYWYRQSLGQGLEFLIYFQGNSAPDKSGLPSDRFSAERTGGSVSTLTIQRTQQEDSAVYLCASSLDRTEGQPQHFGDGTRLSIL.